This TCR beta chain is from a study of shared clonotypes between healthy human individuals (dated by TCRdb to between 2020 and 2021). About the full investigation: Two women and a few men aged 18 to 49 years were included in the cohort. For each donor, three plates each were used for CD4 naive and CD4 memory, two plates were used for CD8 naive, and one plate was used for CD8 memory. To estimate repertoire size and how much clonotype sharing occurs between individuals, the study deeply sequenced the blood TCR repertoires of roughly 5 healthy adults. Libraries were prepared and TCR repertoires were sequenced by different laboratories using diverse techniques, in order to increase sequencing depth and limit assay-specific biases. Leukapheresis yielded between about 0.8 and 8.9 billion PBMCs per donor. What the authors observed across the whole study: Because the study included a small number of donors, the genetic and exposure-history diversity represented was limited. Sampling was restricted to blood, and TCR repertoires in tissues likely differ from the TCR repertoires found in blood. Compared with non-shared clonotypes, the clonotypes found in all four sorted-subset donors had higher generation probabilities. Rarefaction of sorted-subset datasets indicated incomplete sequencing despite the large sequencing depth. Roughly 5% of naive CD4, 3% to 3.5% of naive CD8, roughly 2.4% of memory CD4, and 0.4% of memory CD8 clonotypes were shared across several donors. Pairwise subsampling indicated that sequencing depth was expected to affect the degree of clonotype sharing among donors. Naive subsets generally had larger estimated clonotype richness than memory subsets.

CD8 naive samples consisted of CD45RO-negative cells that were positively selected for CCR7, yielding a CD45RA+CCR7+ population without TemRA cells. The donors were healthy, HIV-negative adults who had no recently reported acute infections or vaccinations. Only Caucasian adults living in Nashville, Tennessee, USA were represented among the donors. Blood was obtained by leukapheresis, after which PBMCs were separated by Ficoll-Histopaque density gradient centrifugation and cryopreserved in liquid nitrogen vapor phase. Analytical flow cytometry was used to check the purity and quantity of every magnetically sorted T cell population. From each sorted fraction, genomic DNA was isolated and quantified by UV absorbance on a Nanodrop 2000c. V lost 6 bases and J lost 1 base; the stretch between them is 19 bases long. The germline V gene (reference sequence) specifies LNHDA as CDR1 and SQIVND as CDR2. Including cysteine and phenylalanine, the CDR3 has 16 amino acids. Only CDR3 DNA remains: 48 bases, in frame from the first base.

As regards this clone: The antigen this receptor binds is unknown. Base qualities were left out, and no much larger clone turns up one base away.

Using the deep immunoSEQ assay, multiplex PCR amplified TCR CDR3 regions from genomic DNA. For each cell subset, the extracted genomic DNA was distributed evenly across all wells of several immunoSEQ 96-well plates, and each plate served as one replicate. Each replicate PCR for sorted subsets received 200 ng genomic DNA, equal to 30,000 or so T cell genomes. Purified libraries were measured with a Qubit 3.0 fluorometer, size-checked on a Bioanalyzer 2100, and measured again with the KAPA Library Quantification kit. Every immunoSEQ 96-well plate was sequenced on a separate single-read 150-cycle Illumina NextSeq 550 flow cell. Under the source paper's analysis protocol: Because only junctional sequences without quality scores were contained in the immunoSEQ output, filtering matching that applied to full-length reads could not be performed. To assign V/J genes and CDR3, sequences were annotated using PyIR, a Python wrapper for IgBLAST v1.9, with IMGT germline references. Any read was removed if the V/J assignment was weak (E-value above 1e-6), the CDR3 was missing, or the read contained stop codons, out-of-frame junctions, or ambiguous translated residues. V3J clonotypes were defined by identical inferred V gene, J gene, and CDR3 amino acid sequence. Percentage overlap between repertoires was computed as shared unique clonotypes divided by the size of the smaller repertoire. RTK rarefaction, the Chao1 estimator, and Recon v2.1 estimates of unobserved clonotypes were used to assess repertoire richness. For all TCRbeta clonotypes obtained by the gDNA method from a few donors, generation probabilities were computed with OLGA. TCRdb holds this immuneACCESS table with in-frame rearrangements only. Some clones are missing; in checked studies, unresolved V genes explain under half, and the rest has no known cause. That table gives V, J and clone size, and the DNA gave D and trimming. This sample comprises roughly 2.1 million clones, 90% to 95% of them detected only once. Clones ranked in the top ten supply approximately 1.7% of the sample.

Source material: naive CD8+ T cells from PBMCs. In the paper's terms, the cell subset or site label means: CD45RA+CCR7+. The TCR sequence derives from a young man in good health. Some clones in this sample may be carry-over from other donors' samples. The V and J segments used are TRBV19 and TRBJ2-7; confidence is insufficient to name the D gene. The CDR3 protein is CASSGPQDQGSYEQYF. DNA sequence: TGTGCCAGTAGCGGGCCCCAGGATCAAGGTTCCTACGAGCAGTACTTC.